Shown below are 19 T cell receptor beta chains from a single sample sequenced in a study of T cell responses to AZD1222 COVID-19 vaccine. Only in-frame clones appear in the TCRdb table, and some are missing; sequencing was by immunoSEQ multiplex PCR. The sample includes some 47,000 clones, more than 80% of them seen just once. The sequencing here drew on peripheral blood, taken on day 0 of AZD1222 vaccination. The receptors derive from an adult in good health.

The chain couples TRBV7-2 to TRBJ1-3; no clear D. The CDR3 contains 15 residues. Trimming pared 5 bases from V and 3 bases from J, leaving 14 bases between. In germline, CDR1 is SGHTA, CDR2 FQGNSA. The CDR3 sequence: CASSQVRGFGNTIYF. The CDR3 nucleotides are TGTGCCAGCAGCCAAGTACGAGGATTTGGAAACACCATATATTTT.

This chain uses TRBV10-3 with TRBJ1-6; weak D call: TRBD1 (5 bases). This CDR3 has 15 amino acids. Per the germline V gene, CDR1 is ENHRY and CDR2 is SYGVKD. Trimming left V 6 bases short and J 7 bases short, with 16 bases between. The CDR3 protein is CAISVTGEGNSPLHF. CDR3 in DNA: TGTGCCATCAGCGTAACCGGGGAGGGGAATTCACCCCTCCACTTT.

The V call is TRBV28, the J call TRBJ2-1, with D maybe TRBD1 (6 bases). V gave up 6 bases and J gave up 10 bases, with 13 bases separating them. The CDR3 length is 12 residues. The V gene's germline CDR1 is MDHEN and CDR2 SYDVKM. The CDR3 DNA follows: TGTGCCAGCAGATCAGGGGTCGGGGAGCAGTTCTTC. Translated: CASRSGVGEQFF. The full variable domain, its missing parts supplied by reference TRBV28 and TRBJ2-1, is DVKVTQSSRYLVKRTGEKVFLECVQDMDHENMFWYRQDPGLGLRLIYFSYDVKMKEKGDIPEGYSVSREKKERFSLILESASTNQTSMYLCASRSGVGEQFFGPGTRLTVL.

CDR3 DNA sequence: TGTGCCAGCAGTCACGGCCTCGGGGGAGGGGGCTACACCTTC. Translating gives CASSHGLGGGGYTF. The chain is built from TRBV28 and TRBJ1-2, with D perhaps TRBD1 (5 bases). Germline CDR1 is MDHEN and CDR2 is SYDVKM. This CDR3 has 14 residues. The ends were cut back, 5 bases at V and 8 bases at J, with 18 bases in the middle.

The chain joins TRBV7-9 to TRBJ1-5; no clear D gene. The CDR3 loop spans 15 amino acids. Trimming left V 7 bases short and J 0 bases short, with 13 bases between. The germline CDR1 and CDR2 sequences are SEHNR and FQNEAQ (reference sequence). The CDR3 region is CASTKGGDSNQPQHF. As DNA, the CDR3 is TGTGCCAGCACCAAGGGAGGTGATAGCAATCAGCCCCAGCATTTT.

The chain carries TRBV7-9 and TRBJ2-3; 11 bases are a match to TRBD2. The junction had 9 bases not matched to a gene; V was cut back by 7 bases and J by 3 bases. Germline CDR1 is SEHNR and CDR2 is FQNEAQ (reference sequence). This CDR3 contains 16 residues. This CDR3 reads CASIPRLAGITDTQYF. The CDR3 region has the DNA TGTGCCAGCATCCCGAGACTAGCGGGAATTACAGATACGCAGTATTTT.

J is TRBJ2-1 and V is TRBV28; D remains ambiguous. The V end was cut by 3 bases, the J end by 7 bases, with 13 bases between. Germline assignment: CDR1 MDHEN and CDR2 SYDVKM. The CDR3 loop spans 14 amino acids. This CDR3 reads CASSFWDLSNEQFF. The CDR3 DNA reads as TGTGCCAGCAGTTTTTGGGATCTTTCTAATGAGCAGTTCTTC.

CDR3 loop: CASSHATGLPEAFF. For the CDR3, the DNA is TGTGCCAGTAGTCACGCGACAGGGCTCCCTGAAGCTTTCTTT. The V call is TRBV19, the J call TRBJ1-1; 7 positions match TRBD1. Germline assignment: CDR1 LNHDA and CDR2 SQIVND (reference sequence). J lost 6 bases, V lost 5 bases, and 9 bases had no gene match. This CDR3 spans 14 amino acids.

V usage is TRBV9 and J usage is TRBJ2-5; 8 positions agree with TRBD1. The junction had 12 bases not matched to a gene; V was cut back by 3 bases and J by 5 bases. This CDR3 is 16 amino acids long. Germline V gene lookup returns CDR1 SGDLS and CDR2 YYNGEE. CDR3 sequence: CASSGGVGQGGETQYF. The CDR3 DNA is TGTGCCAGCAGCGGGGGGGTCGGACAGGGAGGTGAGACCCAGTACTTC.

This clone is large (0.1 to 1%). This rearrangement joins TRBV28 to TRBJ1-2, with TRBD1 as a possible D gene (6 bases). The length of the CDR3 is 16 residues. Germline assignment: CDR1 MDHEN and CDR2 SYDVKM. The ends were cut back, 6 bases at V and 0 bases at J, with 17 bases in the middle. Written as DNA, the CDR3 is TGTGCCAGCAGCTCGATGATTGCAGGGGCTAACTATGGCTACACCTTC. Encoded protein: CASSSMIAGANYGYTF.

V and J are TRBV21-1 and TRBJ2-7; whether TRBD1, the table's D call, matches the DNA was not checked. TRBV21-1 is designated a pseudogene. The CDR3 sequence is 17 residues long. CDR3 protein: CASSKVNLGQSSHEQYF. DNA for the CDR3: TGTGCCAGCAGCAAAGTTAACTTGGGGCAGTCCAGCCACGAGCAGTACTTC.

The chain recombines TRBV5-8 with TRBJ2-5, with D unclear. The CDR3 totals 12 residues. Trimming pared 4 bases from V and 5 bases from J, leaving 9 bases between. CDR1 and CDR2 from the germline V gene are SGHTS and YDEGEE. The CDR3 DNA follows: TGTGCCAGCAGCCGTAGTAGCGAGACCCAGTACTTC. Translation gives CASSRSSETQYF. The variable domain in full, completed from reference TRBV5-8 and TRBJ2-5, reads EAGVTQSPTHLIKTRGQQATLRCSPISGHTSVYWYQQALGLGLQFLLWYDEGEERNRGNFPPRFSGRQFPNYSSELNVNALELEDSALYLCASSRSSETQYFGPGTRLLVL.

The chain combines TRBV4-1 with TRBJ2-2; the D gene is possibly TRBD2 (6 bases). V was shortened by 4 bases and J by 0 bases, with 15 bases between the two germline ends. There are 17 residues in the CDR3. Germline V CDR1 and CDR2: MGHRA, YSYEKL. CDR3 in amino acids: CASSPVAGLANTGELFF. Written as DNA, the CDR3 is TGCGCCAGCAGCCCGGTGGCGGGGCTTGCGAACACCGGGGAGCTGTTTTTT.

The V call is TRBV11-3, the J call TRBJ2-3, with D perhaps TRBD1 or TRBD2 (5 bases each). V lost 1 base and J lost 9, with 14 bases in between. Germline V CDR1 and CDR2: SGHNT, YENEEA. The CDR3 is 14 amino acids. This CDR3 is CASSLVGTGGTQYF. The CDR3 DNA is TGTGCCAGCAGCTTAGTTGGGACCGGCGGCACGCAGTATTTT.

The V call is TRBV5-6, the J call TRBJ1-5, with 7 bases aligning to TRBD1. The trim removed 2 bases at V and 3 bases at J, leaving 5 bases unmatched. From germline, CDR1 is SGHDT and CDR2 YYEEEE. The CDR3 runs 15 residues. The CDR3 bases are TGTGCCAGCAGCTTCCGGGACAGACCCAATCAGCCCCAGCATTTT. Translation: CASSFRDRPNQPQHF.

The chain is built from TRBV10-2 and TRBJ1-5; no definite D call. Germline V gene sequence: CDR1 WSHSY, CDR2 SAAADI. The CDR3 totals 14 residues. The V end lost 7 bases, the J end lost 6 bases, and 16 bases lay between the germline ends. CDR3 loop: CASTLDGWGQPQHF. DNA for the CDR3: TGCGCCAGCACTCTGGACGGCTGGGGTCAGCCCCAGCATTTT.

V gene TRBV28 combines with J gene TRBJ2-1, with D uncertain. The CDR3 spans 14 residues. V lost 6 bases to trimming and J lost 0 bases, with 9 bases between them. In germline, CDR1 is MDHEN, CDR2 SYDVKM. The CDR3 is CASSPTPSYNEQFF. CDR3 nucleotides: TGTGCCAGCAGCCCGACACCCTCCTACAATGAGCAGTTCTTC.

This chain joins TRBV28 and TRBJ1-2; 9 bases fit TRBD1. The germline CDR1 and CDR2 sequences are MDHEN and SYDVKM. V was pared by 11 bases and J by 4 bases, with 8 bases of the junction left unmatched. The CDR3 contains 13 residues. CDR3 region: CAWGTGPLYGYTF. CDR3 nucleotide sequence: TGTGCCTGGGGGACAGGGCCACTCTATGGCTACACCTTC.

The chain employs TRBV19 and TRBJ1-4, with TRBD1 as a possible D gene (5 bases). The CDR3 is made up of 14 amino acids. Trimming pared 8 bases from V and 6 bases from J, leaving 16 bases between. From germline, CDR1 is LNHDA and CDR2 SQIVND (reference sequence). The CDR3 coding sequence is TGTGCCAGTTCCCGGCAGGGAACGTATGAAAAACTGTTTTTT. Translating it yields CASSRQGTYEKLFF.